The clone carrying this TCR beta chain was seen repeatedly, ten times or more. The sample originates from a study of T cells after yellow fever vaccination. This CDR3 has 11 residues. The ends lost 10 bases at V and 8 bases at J; junction bases unmatched: 7. Germline CDR1 reads MNHEY; CDR2 reads SVGEGT. One entry per CDR3 protein results from TCRdb running MiXCR on the 5' RACE reads. The sample lists 100,000 to 150,000 distinct CDR3 sequences, 7.4% occurring once. The source is a man aged 18 to 30 who received the YFV17D yellow fever vaccine. The sequencing here drew on CD4+ T cells sorted from PBMCs, taken roughly 10 days after the first yellow fever vaccination. This chain links TRBV6-2 or TRBV6-3 with TRBJ1-1, with TRBD1 matching 7 bases. CDR3: CAIVQGTEAFF. The CDR3 DNA is TGTGCCATCGTACAGGGGACAGAAGCTTTCTTT.